One sample yielded the 5 T cell receptor beta chains listed below, sequenced in a study of T cells in Graves' hyperthyroidism and ophthalmopathy. Amplification targeted TCR beta CDR3 regions from RNA transcripts. TCR CDR3 underwent first-round RT-PCR with the HTBI primer set. A single record per CDR3 protein comes from TCRdb applying MiXCR to the multiplex PCR reads. The sample has a few hundred thousand distinct CDR3 sequences, around 13% seen once. The specimen sequenced was blood. The receptors here all came from a woman between 25 and 40 years old with Graves' hyperthyroidism that later progressed to Graves' ophthalmopathy.

The sample holds many counts of this clonotype. The genes are TRBV7-2 and TRBJ2-4; D may be TRBD1 (7 bases). Germline loops: CDR1 SGHTA, CDR2 FQGNSA. The CDR3 runs 20 residues. Between the trimmed V and J ends, which lost 5 bases and 3 bases, there was a span of 29 bases. In DNA form, the CDR3 reads TGTGCCAGCAGCCACACCTCGGACAGGAGTTTGGCTAGCGACAAAAACATTCAGTACTTC. It yields the protein CASSHTSDRSLASDKNIQYF.

The rearrangement links TRBV6-2 or TRBV6-3 to TRBJ2-3; 8 nucleotides agree with TRBD1. The CDR3 totals 16 residues. J was trimmed by 3 bases and V by 6 bases; bases with no gene match: 11. Germline values: CDR1 MNHEY, CDR2 SVGEGT. The CDR3 nucleotides are TGTGCCAGCAGCACTCGACAGGGGCTGGAAACAGATACGCAGTATTTT. Its translation is CASSTRQGLETDTQYF.

V is TRBV19 and J is TRBJ1-5; tentative D call: TRBD1 (6 bases). The germline gives CDR1 LNHDA, CDR2 SQIVND (reference sequence). The CDR3 length is 12 residues. The V end was cut by 6 bases, the J end by 6 bases, with 9 bases between. CDR3 nucleotides: TGTGCCAGTAGCGGGGGGCCTCAGCCCCAGCATTTT. Protein product: CASSGGPQPQHF. Based on the CDR3 plus reference TRBV19 and TRBJ1-5, the full variable domain is DGGITQSPKYLFRKEGQNVTLSCEQNLNHDAMYWYRQDPGQGLRLIYYSQIVNDFQKGDIAEGYSVSREKKESFPLTVTSAQKNPTAFYLCASSGGPQPQHFGDGTRLSIL.

The chain joins TRBV15 to TRBJ2-7; no reliable D call. In germline, CDR1 is LNHNV, CDR2 YYDKDF (reference sequence). V was clipped by 0 bases and J by 6 bases, with 12 bases between them. This CDR3 is 14 amino acids long. CDR3 in DNA: TGTGCCACCAGCAGAGATAAAACAGTAGCCGAGCAGTACTTC. Translating it yields CATSRDKTVAEQYF.

This clonotype was counted between two and nine times. The V call is TRBV4-1, the J call TRBJ2-1; D ambiguous. Germline V gene lookup returns CDR1 MGHRA and CDR2 YSYEKL. Trimming shortened V by 3 bases and J by 0 bases, and 12 bases separated the two germline ends. This CDR3 region has 16 residues. CDR3 amino acids: CASSQKVGISYNEQFF. CDR3 nucleotide sequence: TGCGCCAGCAGCCAGAAGGTCGGAATCTCCTACAATGAGCAGTTCTTC.